The entry below describes one T cell receptor (beta chain). The data were obtained in a study of shared clonotypes between healthy human individuals. Execution of the assay was at deep level. Replicate PCRs were loaded with roughly 300 ng DNA from unsorted PBMC, about 29,000 T cell genomes. Only in-frame clones appear in the TCRdb table, and some are missing; sequencing was by immunoSEQ multiplex PCR. The table lists hundreds of thousands of clones, around 77% of them singletons. Donors were healthy HIV-negative adults without recently reported acute infections or vaccinations. It was some 84 million PBMCs that unsorted samples used for genomic DNA. V lost 3 bases and J lost 5, with 10 bases in between. The CDR3 is made up of 13 amino acids. Looked up from germline, CDR1 is SQVTM and CDR2 is ANQGSEA.

This receptor was identified in a middle-aged woman in good health. Some clones in this sample may be carry-over from other donors' samples. Material: PBMCs. The chain combines TRBV29-1 with TRBJ1-4; D is ambiguous. The CDR3 DNA reads TGCAGCGTTGAGAGGCAGGAGAATGAAAAACTGTTTTTT. It is translated as CSVERQENEKLFF.